Following are 30 T cell receptor beta chains from one sample sequenced in a study of T cells in Graves' hyperthyroidism and ophthalmopathy. Researchers took RNA transcripts and amplified the TCR beta CDR3 regions from them. In the first-round RT-PCR of the TCR CDR3, the HTBI primer set was used. TCRdb analysed the multiplex PCR reads with MiXCR anew, one entry per CDR3 protein. The table records more than 300,000 distinct CDR3 sequences, about 15% of them present only once. The specimen was blood. The receptors here all came from a woman aged 30 to 39 with Graves' hyperthyroidism that later progressed to Graves' ophthalmopathy.

This clonotype was detected ten times or more. The chain joins TRBV6-1 to TRBJ1-4; a possible D gene is TRBD1 (6 bases). The V gene's germline CDR1 is MNHNS and CDR2 SASEGT. The ends were cut back, 3 bases at V and 8 bases at J, with 16 bases in the middle. The CDR3 runs 15 residues. The CDR3 coding sequence is TGTGCCAGCAGTGACGCCCTGGGGGCAGGAGAAAAACTGTTTTTT. As protein: CASSDALGAGEKLFF.

V and J are TRBV6-1 and TRBJ2-2, with D perhaps TRBD1 (6 bases). Germline V gene data show CDR1 as MNHNS and CDR2 as SASEGT. Trimming stripped 5 bases from V and 5 bases from J, with 12 bases between. CDR3 length: 14 residues. CDR3 residues: CASSSADRTGELFF. The DNA of the CDR3 is TGTGCCAGCAGTTCCGCCGACAGGACCGGGGAGCTGTTTTTT.

This clonotype was counted at least ten times. The chain employs TRBV5-1 and TRBJ2-1; D is uncertain. Germline CDR1 is SGHRS and CDR2 is YFSETQ. The CDR3 is 16 residues long. Trimming removed 4 bases at V and 0 bases at J, with 14 bases between. The CDR3 is CASSGEQSHSYNEQFF. Written as DNA, the CDR3 is TGCGCCAGCAGCGGGGAACAGAGTCACTCCTACAATGAGCAGTTCTTC.

In this sample, this clonotype turned up many times. This sequence joins TRBV7-9 and TRBJ1-1; D ambiguous. Germline CDR1 reads SEHNR; CDR2 reads FQNEAQ (reference sequence). The CDR3 sequence is 14 residues long. V lost 4 bases, J lost 4 bases, and 13 bases lay in between. CDR3 DNA sequence: TGTGCCAGCAGCTCACTATGGACTGGCACTGAAGCTTTCTTT. Protein sequence: CASSSLWTGTEAFF.

This clonotype was seen repeatedly, ten times or more. This chain connects TRBV29-1 to TRBJ2-3; 15 bases are shared with TRBD2. With V trimmed by 6 bases and J by 5 bases, 9 bases remained unmatched. This CDR3 is built from 16 residues. The germline V gene has CDR1 SQVTM and CDR2 ANQGSEA. CDR3 coding DNA: TGCAGCGTCCAAGGACTAGCGGGGGGGCTTAGAGATACGCAGTATTTT. Protein product: CSVQGLAGGLRDTQYF.

The rearrangement joins TRBV6-1 to TRBJ2-7; TRBD1 might be the D (6 bases). Germline V gene lookup returns CDR1 MNHNS and CDR2 SASEGT. This CDR3 has 16 residues. V lost 5 bases and J lost 5, with 22 bases in between. The CDR3 sequence: CASSLSLGQSIDEQYF. The CDR3, as DNA: TGTGCCAGCAGTTTATCGCTCGGACAGAGTATCGACGAGCAGTACTTC.

This clonotype was seen many times. The chain carries TRBV20-1 and TRBJ2-1, with 11 bases lining up with TRBD2. This CDR3 has 16 amino acids. V lost 4 bases, J lost 1 base, and 6 bases stayed unmatched. CDR1 and CDR2 from the germline V gene are DFQATT and SNEGSKA (reference sequence). The CDR3 nucleotides are TGCAGTGCTAAGCCTACTAGCGGGAGATCCTACAATGAGCAGTTCTTC. This encodes CSAKPTSGRSYNEQFF.

This clonotype has at least ten counts. The rearrangement joins TRBV7-9 to TRBJ2-1, with 12 bases fitting TRBD2. CDR3 length: 15 amino acids. The ends lost 1 base at V and 7 bases at J; junction bases unmatched: 2. In germline, CDR1 is SEHNR, CDR2 FQNEAQ (reference sequence). This CDR3 reads CASSLVGTSGNEQFF. CDR3 bases: TGTGCCAGCAGCTTAGTAGGGACTAGCGGGAATGAGCAGTTCTTC.

There are many counts of this clonotype. V is TRBV15 and J is TRBJ2-6, with 10 bases fitting TRBD1. V lost 9 bases, J lost 5 bases, and 7 bases stayed unmatched. The CDR3 runs 15 residues. Germline V CDR1 and CDR2: LNHNV, YYDKDF (reference sequence). For the CDR3, the DNA is TGTGCCACAGCCCGGGACAGGGGTCGGGCCAACGTCCTGACTTTC. This codes for CATARDRGRANVLTF.

This clonotype came up many times. The chain combines TRBV20-1 with TRBJ1-2; TRBD1 agrees at 7 bases. Germline V CDR1 and CDR2: DFQATT, SNEGSKA (reference sequence). This CDR3 spans 15 amino acids. V dropped 5 bases and J dropped 3; count of bases not matched to a gene: 12. The CDR3 reads CSARPLGTDYYGYTF. CDR3 nucleotides: TGCAGTGCTCGTCCGTTAGGGACAGACTACTATGGCTACACCTTC.

This clonotype was detected only a few times. A read error is possible here, since a much larger clone lies one base away. The chain recombines TRBV6-9 with TRBJ2-6; tentatively, D is TRBD1 (5 bases). In germline, CDR1 is MNHGY, CDR2 SVAAGI. The CDR3 length is 16 residues. CDR3 nucleotide sequence: TGTGCCAGCAGTTACGATTATAGCTCTGGGGCCGACGTCCTGACTTTC. It codes for CASSYDYSSGADVLTF.

Many counts were recorded for this clonotype. The rearrangement links TRBV3-1 to TRBJ1-1; 7 bases agree with TRBD1. CDR1 LGHDT and CDR2 YNNKEL come from the germline V gene (reference sequence). The trim removed 3 bases at V and 6 bases at J, leaving 19 bases unmatched. The CDR3 contains 18 residues. The DNA of the CDR3 is TGTGCCAGCAGCCAGGGGACAGTATGGTCGGGGTACAGCGCTGAAGCTTTCTTT. Its translation: CASSQGTVWSGYSAEAFF.

In its sample, this clonotype was seen many times. The chain combines TRBV7-2 with TRBJ2-7; D is undetermined. Per germline, CDR1 SGHTA and CDR2 FQGNSA. The CDR3 is 15 residues long. V was shortened by 3 bases and J by 0 bases, with 12 bases between the two germline ends. CDR3 sequence: CASSFTGSSSYEQYF. The CDR3 region has the DNA TGTGCCAGCAGCTTTACCGGGTCGAGCTCCTACGAGCAGTACTTC.

The sample holds a few counts of this clonotype. The rearrangement joins TRBV20-1 to TRBJ2-7, with 8 bases aligning to TRBD1. The CDR3 has 11 residues. CDR1 DFQATT and CDR2 SNEGSKA come from the germline V gene (reference sequence). The V and J ends lost 5 bases and 6 bases, in that order; junction bases with no gene match: 3. DNA for the CDR3: TGCAGTGCTCGACAGGGGCCCGAGCAGTACTTC. It specifies CSARQGPEQYF.

This clonotype appeared many times. The rearrangement links TRBV12-5 to TRBJ1-3; perhaps TRBD1 as D (6 bases). V lost 6 bases to trimming and J lost 3 bases, with 15 bases between them. Germline loops: CDR1 LGHNT, CDR2 FRNRAP. This CDR3 comprises 15 residues. The CDR3 reads CASGTGVTRGNTIYF. CDR3 DNA: TGTGCTAGTGGGACAGGCGTCACTCGTGGAAACACCATATATTTT.

In its sample, this clonotype was seen many times. The V call is TRBV28, the J call TRBJ2-7; no clear D. Trimming cost V 3 bases and J 0 bases, with 15 bases left between them. This CDR3 spans 16 amino acids. Germline V lookup: CDR1 MDHEN, CDR2 SYDVKM. CDR3 sequence: CASSFRSLRNSYEQYF. The CDR3 DNA is TGTGCCAGCAGTTTCCGGTCTCTGCGTAACTCCTACGAGCAGTACTTC.

There are many counts of this clonotype. This chain joins TRBV9 and TRBJ2-3; the match to TRBD2 covers 9 bases. CDR3 length equals 15 residues. Germline V gene sequence: CDR1 SGDLS, CDR2 YYNGEE. The J segment lost 2 bases and the V segment lost 4 bases, leaving 5 bases of the junction unmatched. The CDR3 DNA follows: TGTGCCAGCAGCCACAGCGGGGGGTCCACAGATACGCAGTATTTT. This sequence encodes CASSHSGGSTDTQYF.

With respect to this clonotype: This may be a read error, as it is one base from a much larger clone. The chain couples TRBV12-3 or TRBV12-4 to TRBJ2-6; 12 positions agree with TRBD1. The CDR3 length is 19 residues. CDR3 sequence (DNA): TGTGCCAGCAGTTCTACCGGGACAGGGGGCGCGGGCGGGGCCAACGTCCTGATTTTC. Protein: CASSSTGTGGAGGANVLIF.

About this clonotype: Its ends do not fully match the called genes, so a read error is possible. The chain combines TRBV12-3 or TRBV12-4 with TRBJ1-2, with D perhaps TRBD1 (6 bases). The CDR3 totals 14 residues. The CDR3: CVSSLGSGVGGYTF. Written as DNA, the CDR3 is TGTGTCAGCAGCTTAGGGTCAGGGGTGGGTGGCTACACCTTC.

This clonotype was recorded a few times. J is TRBJ2-1 and V is TRBV6-1; 10 nucleotides align to TRBD2. This CDR3 has 16 amino acids. V was pared by 6 bases and J by 6 bases, with 11 bases of the junction left unmatched. Germline-derived CDR1 and CDR2 are MNHNS and SASEGT. The CDR3 DNA is TGTGCCAGCAGCCCTATGCTAGCGGGAGAAGGCAATGAGCAGTTCTTC. Its protein product is CASSPMLAGEGNEQFF.

This chain links TRBV20-1 with TRBJ2-4; 9 bases fit TRBD1. Germline trimming cut 0 bases from V and 9 bases from J; bases unmatched to any gene: 12. This CDR3 has 16 amino acids. The germline V gene has CDR1 DFQATT and CDR2 SNEGSKA (reference sequence). In DNA form, the CDR3 reads TGCAGTGCTAGAGATATCGCCGGGACAGGGAGGGCCATTCAGTACTTC. Translation: CSARDIAGTGRAIQYF.

This clonotype was counted at least ten times. V and J are TRBV6-9 and TRBJ1-5; D possibly corresponds to TRBD1 (6 bases). Germline lookup yields CDR1 MNHGY and CDR2 SVAAGI. This CDR3 is built from 15 residues. V was cut by 3 bases and J by 5 bases, with 14 bases left in between. CDR3 amino acids: CASSYGQSSYQPQHF. The CDR3 DNA follows: TGTGCCAGCAGTTACGGACAGAGCAGCTATCAGCCCCAGCATTTT.

The genes are TRBV12-3 or TRBV12-4 and TRBJ2-3; 7 bases fit TRBD1. Trimming at V came to 8 bases and at J to 1 base, leaving 9 bases not matched to a gene. This CDR3 region has 15 residues. CDR3 DNA: TGTGCCAGCCGATCCTACAGGGGAGGCACAGATACGCAGTATTTT. Translated, it gives CASRSYRGGTDTQYF.

This clonotype was found many times. V and J are TRBV27 and TRBJ2-1; 14 nucleotides align to TRBD2. Germline V lookup: CDR1 MNHEY, CDR2 SMNVEV (reference sequence). J lost 3 bases, V lost 6 bases, and 4 bases had no gene match. The CDR3 sequence is 16 residues long. The chain's CDR3 is CASSRLAGGFYNEQFF. The CDR3, as DNA: TGTGCCAGCAGCCGACTAGCGGGAGGGTTCTACAATGAGCAGTTCTTC.

This clonotype showed up many times. J is TRBJ2-7 and V is TRBV5-1; 13 positions match TRBD2. Germline V lookup: CDR1 SGHRS, CDR2 YFSETQ. J lost 4 bases, V lost 4 bases, and 14 bases had no gene match. The length of the CDR3 is 18 residues. This chain's CDR3 is CASSLRLAGGSRGYEQYF. CDR3 in DNA: TGCGCCAGCAGCCTTAGACTAGCGGGGGGATCTCGTGGTTACGAGCAGTACTTC.

The V and J genes are TRBV5-1 and TRBJ2-7; the D is unclear. This CDR3 has 11 amino acids. The germline V and J ends were trimmed by 6 bases and 9 bases, with 13 bases remaining between them. Germline lookup yields CDR1 SGHRS and CDR2 YFSETQ. The chain's CDR3 is CASTLPYRQYF. DNA of the CDR3: TGCGCCAGCACACTCCCCTATCGGCAGTACTTC. The entire variable domain, with the rest obtained from reference TRBV5-1 and TRBJ2-7, is as follows: KAGVTQTPRYLIKTRGQQVTLSCSPISGHRSVSWYQQTPGQGLQFLFEYFSETQRNKGNFPGRFSGRQFSNSRSEMNVSTLELGDSALYLCASTLPYRQYFGPGTRLTVT.

This clonotype is medium-sized by share. The V gene is TRBV2, the J gene TRBJ2-7; TRBD1 matches at 7 bases. This CDR3 spans 14 amino acids. Germline V gene data show CDR1 as SNHLY and CDR2 as FYNNEI. The V gene end was trimmed by 7 bases and the J gene end by 0 bases; junction bases not matched to a gene: 6. DNA for the CDR3: TGTGCCAGCAACCAGGACAGGAGCTCCTACGAGCAGTACTTC. Protein: CASNQDRSSYEQYF.

This chain joins TRBV28 and TRBJ2-1; 10 bases match TRBD2. V was pared by 3 bases and J by 8 bases, with 7 bases of the junction left unmatched. The CDR3 is 15 amino acids. Germline assignment: CDR1 MDHEN and CDR2 SYDVKM. CDR3 sequence (DNA): TGTGCCAGCAGTTTCGGTTCTAGCGGGAGCGATGAGCAGTTCTTC. Protein product: CASSFGSSGSDEQFF.

This clonotype was seen ten or more times. The rearrangement links TRBV6-1 to TRBJ2-7, with 8 bases aligning to TRBD2. Germline V gene lookup returns CDR1 MNHNS and CDR2 SASEGT. The junction had 7 bases not matched to a gene; V was cut back by 5 bases and J by 7 bases. The CDR3 consists of 13 residues. CDR3 in amino acids: CASSSGGAGEQYF. DNA of the CDR3: TGTGCCAGCAGTTCCGGGGGGGCAGGGGAGCAGTACTTC.

This clonotype was counted only a few times. The rearrangement joins TRBV6-1 to TRBJ1-2, with D hard to call. The CDR3 runs to 11 residues. V was trimmed by 8 bases and J by 8 bases, leaving 12 bases between them. The V gene's germline CDR1 is MNHNS and CDR2 SASEGT. Written as DNA, the CDR3 is TGTGCCAGCCGGGTGGATGACGGCTACACCTTC. This translates into CASRVDDGYTF.